This TCR beta chain was sequenced during a study of cytomegalovirus exposure and HLA in healthy donors listed by TCRdb under 2017. Study-level background: An earlier analysis of around 600 of the donors reported approximately 300 Gb of sequence data and approximately 110 million unique TCR beta sequences from about 200 million T cells. Donor age, sex, ethnicity and CMV serostatus were collected together with the repertoire data. An early release covering approximately 600 HLA-typed donors comprised about 320 gigabases of sequencing data and tens of millions of unique TCR sequences. The number of donors typed differed by locus, with about 629-630 for A, B, C, DRB1 and DQB1, around 500 for DQA1, about 610 for DPA1, and 450 to 480 for DPB1. Among the roughly 400 genotyped donors, around 81% belonged to the genetic ancestry cluster associated with self-reported Caucasian donors. Every discovery cohort repertoire had been produced on one sequencing platform. Besides the first cohort of around 670 subjects, a separate validation cohort made up of roughly 120 different subjects was used. Genome-wide SNP genotypes for about 60% of the 666 donors were used in a later genetic analysis, which treated that subset as a discovery cohort. Among around 400 genotyped donors of the cohort, an average of around 240,000 unique TCR beta nucleotide sequences was sequenced per donor, of which 15% to 20% were non-productive. To decide whether each TCR beta V gene segment behaved as functional or pseudogenic, an earlier analysis of over 500 of the donors relied on high-throughput TCR beta sequencing. Roughly 5 DR-DQ haplotypes were handled as single units for association and clustering, since linkage in the cohort was strong. A later analysis re-analyzed previously published TCR beta repertoires from hundreds of donors and added high-resolution HLA genotyping to study TCR occurrence patterns. To predict cytomegalovirus infection status, the study combined high-throughput TCR immunosequencing, statistical association of individual TCRs with disease status, and machine learning. HLA typing included class I and class II loci at four-digit resolution. The study aimed to test whether cataloging public T cell receptors could reveal signatures of past pathogen exposure. In the later analysis, no new phenotypic data were used to find candidate immune exposures; instead, reliance was placed on TCR beta sequences and their occurrence across donors. The study used immunosequencing to profile the T cell repertoires of 666 subjects and linked those repertoires to cytomegalovirus serostatus. What the research found in general, with its limitations: The presence/absence analyses assumed that sequencing depth was roughly uniform across donors, and that assumption may not be true. While some public TCRs were present in many individuals, most TCR sequences turned up only very rarely across donors. Compared with the approximately 670-donor mean, donors in an Asian-associated ancestry cluster had fewer N-insertions in productive TCRs, according to a later genetic analysis. Because counts were too low, some 17 rarely observed V segments, including chromosome 9 orphons, were excluded from the earlier analysis of several hundred of the donors. Cytomegalovirus status was reported to be diagnosed by the classifier with high specificity and sensitivity in both the original and validation cohorts. In a later analysis, HLA-associated TCR beta chains showed more clonal expansion and lower generation probabilities than non-associated chains that were equally common. Correlated functional status among segregating V segments might reflect linkage disequilibrium, but an unknown experimental factor could not be ruled out. In a later analysis, several top co-occurrence clusters were reported to appear linked to parvovirus B19, influenza, CMV and Epstein-Barr virus. Strong co-occurrence of HLA alleles, especially DR and DQ, made assigning TCR associations to individual alleles difficult. This cohort had only TCR beta chains sequenced, and the lack of alpha or paired-chain data limited which features could be detected. A group of highly shared sequence variants was considered likely to be a technical artifact of the sequencing pipeline. Broadly in line with IMGT annotations, most TCR beta V segments showed up in productive rearrangements about 87% or about 30% of the time in an earlier analysis of 450 to 600 of the donors. The authors suggested that the approach could potentially be extended to other disease states and immunological phenotypes. In vitro tests confirmed that a few of the cytomegalovirus-associated TCR beta chains recognize cytomegalovirus antigens. A further reported finding was that TCR beta sequences accurately predicted the HLA-A and HLA-B alleles for most subjects in the first cohort. Some IMGT-functional V segments, including TRBV6-2 and TRBV6-3, could not be told apart with the 87-base-pair reads, so those segments were excluded. In the study, around 150 TCR beta chains were listed as associated with cytomegalovirus. In a later analysis, TCR association rates were found to vary across HLA loci, with the most associated TCRs seen for DRB1 alleles and the fewest for HLA-C alleles. A later genetic analysis associated a missense DCLRE1C variant with V-gene and J-gene trimming of TCR beta chains, and an independent cohort replicated the association. At a false discovery rate of 0.05, a later analysis linked some 17,000 TCR beta sequences to specific HLA alleles. Because HLA typing was missing for some donors at each locus, association tests included only the typed subset. In a later analysis, most CMV-associated TCR beta chains were found to appear HLA-restricted, with HLA associations seemingly driven largely by CMV exposure. The only immune exposure information available for the cohort was CMV serostatus.

A remark on this clone: What antigen it recognizes has not been identified. No clone much larger than this one lies a single base away; base qualities are absent.

Library creation used the immunoSEQ multiplex PCR assay. For the multiplex PCR, a mixture combining 60 forward primers for TCR Vbeta segments and 13 reverse primers for TCR Jbeta segments was used. Amplification of the CDR3 region of rearranged TCR beta genes was performed with a multiplex PCR assay on genomic DNA. Amplified TCR beta libraries were sequenced as 87-base-pair reads on the Illumina HiSeq System. In the paper's pipeline: A later analysis counted approximately 84 million unique TCR beta chains across the 690 or so repertoires, and around 9.9 million of these chains were shared by at least two donors. To remove PCR and sequencing errors, raw reads were error-corrected and collapsed into unique sequences using a nearest-neighbor algorithm that merged closely related sequences. Alignment of CDR3 sequences to IMGT reference sequences was used to assign V, D and J gene segments. For a sequence to be retained, at least a six-nucleotide match to both a V gene segment and a J gene segment was required. A rearrangement counted as productive if the CDR3 had no stop codons and remained in frame with V and J, and every other rearrangement counted as non-productive. Following IMGT convention, CDR3 was defined as the stretch from the second conserved V-encoded cysteine to the conserved J-encoded phenylalanine. The earlier analysis of fewer than 700 of the donors excluded sequences that lacked an unambiguous match to a single V gene segment. An earlier analysis of a few hundred of the donors called V segments functional above 56.7% productive rearrangements and segregating when the between-donor standard deviation exceeded 5%. A statistical classification framework was developed to diagnose cytomegalovirus status using the catalog of TCR beta chain sequences. In a later analysis, TCR nucleotide sequences were compared against IMGT/GENE-DB human TR gene sequences so that V and J genes could be assigned. Using the TCRdist pipeline, a later analysis assigned CDR3 sequences along with most-parsimonious VDJ recombination scenarios. In a later analysis, each TCR beta chain was defined by its CDR3 amino acid sequence together with its V-gene family, and reads lacking a unique V-gene family were excluded. In a later analysis, fewer than 650 highly shared, low-generation-probability nucleotide sequences were removed to address suspected cross-contamination and a sequencing artifact. In a later analysis, a clonal expansion index was calculated for each public chain from normalized within-repertoire ranks of inferred template counts. In a later analysis, generation probabilities were computed using a VDJ recombination model fitted to out-of-frame rearrangements, and the results were checked against IGoR. Hypergeometric tests were used in a later analysis to score TCR-TCR, TCR-HLA and TCR-CMV co-occurrence, with a repertoire-size bias correction applied to the TCR pairs. To estimate false discovery rates, a later analysis permuted the HLA or CMV assignments 20 times. A later analysis grouped co-occurring TCRs with DBSCAN, adding TCRdist sequence similarity when clustering within HLA-allele-positive subsets. Co-occurrence clustering excluded repertoires with fewer than 30,000 or more than 120,000 public chains, plus five with anomalous nucleotide sharing. TCRdb re-hosts the immuneACCESS table, in-frame sequences only. Its copies lack some clones; in the studies checked, an unresolved V gene accounts for under half of them, and the cause for the rest is not known. That table gives V, J and clone size, and the DNA gave D and trimming. Present in this sample are 110,000 or so clones, under 85% of which were seen just once. Of the sample, roughly 1.2% is held by the ten largest clones.

Looking up the germline V gene (reference sequence) yields CDR1 SEHNR and CDR2 FQNEAQ. Relative to germline, V is 3 bases shorter and J is 3 bases shorter, with 8 bases between their ends. The CDR3 runs 13 residues from the cysteine to the phenylalanine. Only the CDR3 region is kept as DNA, spanning 39 bases read in frame from base 1. The cohort consisted of approximately 690 healthy bone marrow donors. All cohort members were sampled while nominally healthy, although unrecorded immune exposures were likely present. The donor was CMV seronegative and belonged to the group of more than 300 seronegative cohort members. A peripheral blood sample was provided by each donor, and peripheral blood mononuclear cells were used for TCR beta sequencing. The Qiagen DNeasy Blood Extraction Kit was used to extract genomic DNA from the blood cell samples.

The receptor was isolated from a man aged 35-49 years in good health and CMV-seronegative. Sequencing was performed on PBMCs. The receptor chain draws on TRBV7-9 and TRBJ2-5; TRBD2 is possibly the D segment (6 matching bases). The CDR3 in this case is CASSFGGEETQYF. The nucleotides read TGTGCCAGCAGCTTTGGCGGGGAAGAGACCCAGTACTTC.